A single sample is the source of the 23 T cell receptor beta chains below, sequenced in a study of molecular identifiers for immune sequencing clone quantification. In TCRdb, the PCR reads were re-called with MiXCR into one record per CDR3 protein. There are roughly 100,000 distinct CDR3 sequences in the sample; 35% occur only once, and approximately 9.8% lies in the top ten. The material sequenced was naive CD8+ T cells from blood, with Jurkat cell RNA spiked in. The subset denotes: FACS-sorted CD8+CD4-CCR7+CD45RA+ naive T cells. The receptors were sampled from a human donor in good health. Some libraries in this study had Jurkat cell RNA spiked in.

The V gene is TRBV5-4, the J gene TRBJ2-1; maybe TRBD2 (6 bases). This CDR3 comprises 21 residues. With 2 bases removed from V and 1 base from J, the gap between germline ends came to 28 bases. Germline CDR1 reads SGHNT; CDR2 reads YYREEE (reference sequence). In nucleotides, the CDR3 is TGTGCCAGCAGCTTCGTCTGGTTACCAGCGGGTTTTTCTCCATCCTACAATGAGCAGTTCTTC. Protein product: CASSFVWLPAGFSPSYNEQFF.

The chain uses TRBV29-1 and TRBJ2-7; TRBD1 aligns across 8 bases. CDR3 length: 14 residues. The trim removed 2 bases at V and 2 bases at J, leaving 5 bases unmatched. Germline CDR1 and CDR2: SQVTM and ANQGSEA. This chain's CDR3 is CSVELGQAAYEQYF. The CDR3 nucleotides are TGCAGCGTTGAATTGGGACAGGCAGCCTACGAGCAGTACTTC.

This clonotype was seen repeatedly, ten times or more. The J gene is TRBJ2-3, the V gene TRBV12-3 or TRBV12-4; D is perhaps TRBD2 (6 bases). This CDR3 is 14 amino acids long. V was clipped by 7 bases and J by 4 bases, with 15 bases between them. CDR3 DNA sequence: TGTGCCAGCAACACCGGGAGCGGCGCAGATACGCAGTATTTT. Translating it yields CASNTGSGADTQYF.

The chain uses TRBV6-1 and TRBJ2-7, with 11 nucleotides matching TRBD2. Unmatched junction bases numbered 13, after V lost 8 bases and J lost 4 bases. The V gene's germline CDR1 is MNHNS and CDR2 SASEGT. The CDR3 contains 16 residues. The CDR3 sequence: CASLDPTSGREYEQYF. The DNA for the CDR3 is TGTGCCAGCTTAGACCCAACTAGCGGGAGAGAATACGAGCAGTACTTC.

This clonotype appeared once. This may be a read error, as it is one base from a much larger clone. In nucleotides, the CDR3 is TGTGCCAGCAGCTCGACAGCGGGAGGTTATGAGCAGTACTTC. Residues: CASSSTAGGYEQYF. The gene calls are TRBV7-8 and TRBJ2-7, with TRBD2 matching over 9 bases. The V segment lost 4 bases and the J segment 7 bases; nucleotides outside the gene matches: 8. The V gene's germline CDR1 is SGHVS and CDR2 FQNEAQ. The CDR3 totals 14 residues.

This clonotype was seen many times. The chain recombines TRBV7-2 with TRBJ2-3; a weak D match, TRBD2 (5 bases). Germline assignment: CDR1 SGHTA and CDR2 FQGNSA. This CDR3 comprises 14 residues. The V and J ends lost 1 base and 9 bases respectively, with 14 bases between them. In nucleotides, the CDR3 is TGTGCCAGCAGCTTAGAAGGCGGGCCGGACACGCAGTATTTT. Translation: CASSLEGGPDTQYF. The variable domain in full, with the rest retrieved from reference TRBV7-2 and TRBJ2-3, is GAGVSQSPSNKVTEKGKDVELRCDPISGHTALYWYRQSLGQGLEFLIYFQGNSAPDKSGLPSDRFSAERTGGSVSTLTIQRTQQEDSAVYLCASSLEGGPDTQYFGPGTRLTVL.

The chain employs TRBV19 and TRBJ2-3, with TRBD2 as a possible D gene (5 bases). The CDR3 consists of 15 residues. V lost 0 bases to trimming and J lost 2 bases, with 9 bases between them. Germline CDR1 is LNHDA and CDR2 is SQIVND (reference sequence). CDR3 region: CASSIERTSTDTQYF. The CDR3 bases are TGTGCCAGTAGTATAGAAAGGACTTCCACAGATACGCAGTATTTT.

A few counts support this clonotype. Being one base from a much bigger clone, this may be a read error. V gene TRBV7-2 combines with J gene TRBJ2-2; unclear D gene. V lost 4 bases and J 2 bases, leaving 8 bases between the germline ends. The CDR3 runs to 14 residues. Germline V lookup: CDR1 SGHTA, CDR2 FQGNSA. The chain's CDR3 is CASSSVSNTGELFF. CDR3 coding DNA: TGTGCCAGCAGCTCAGTGAGCAACACCGGGGAGCTGTTTTTT.

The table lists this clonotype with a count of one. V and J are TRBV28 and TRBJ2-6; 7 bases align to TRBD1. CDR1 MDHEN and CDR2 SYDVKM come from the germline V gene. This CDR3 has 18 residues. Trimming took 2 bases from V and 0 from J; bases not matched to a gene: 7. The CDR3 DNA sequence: TGTGCCAGCAGTTTACAGAGGGACAGTTTCTCTGGGGCCAACGTCCTGACTTTC. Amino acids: CASSLQRDSFSGANVLTF.

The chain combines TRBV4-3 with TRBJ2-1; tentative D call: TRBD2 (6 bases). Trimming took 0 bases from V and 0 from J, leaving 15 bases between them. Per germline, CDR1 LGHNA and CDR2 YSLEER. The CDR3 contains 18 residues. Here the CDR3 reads CASSQDPPGLSSYNEQFF. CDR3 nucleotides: TGCGCCAGCAGCCAAGACCCCCCGGGACTCAGCTCCTACAATGAGCAGTTCTTC.

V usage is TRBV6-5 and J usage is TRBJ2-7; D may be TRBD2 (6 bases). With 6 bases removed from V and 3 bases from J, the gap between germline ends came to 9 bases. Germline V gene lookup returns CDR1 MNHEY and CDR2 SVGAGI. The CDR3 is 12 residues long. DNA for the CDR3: TGTGCCAGCAGGGGAGGTCACTACGAGCAGTACTTC. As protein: CASRGGHYEQYF.

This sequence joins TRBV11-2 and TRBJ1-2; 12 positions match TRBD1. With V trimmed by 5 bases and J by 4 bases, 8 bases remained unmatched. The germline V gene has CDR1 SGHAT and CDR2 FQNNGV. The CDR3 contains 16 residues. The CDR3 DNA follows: TGTGCCAGCAGCGTACAGGGACAGGGGGCTCTCTATGGCTACACCTTC. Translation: CASSVQGQGALYGYTF.

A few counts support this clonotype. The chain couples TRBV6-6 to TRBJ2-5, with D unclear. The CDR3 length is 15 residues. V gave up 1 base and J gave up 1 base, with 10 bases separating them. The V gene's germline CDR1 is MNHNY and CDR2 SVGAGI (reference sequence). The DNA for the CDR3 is TGTGCCAGCAGTTACTACTCCGTACCCCAAGAGACCCAGTACTTC. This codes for CASSYYSVPQETQYF.

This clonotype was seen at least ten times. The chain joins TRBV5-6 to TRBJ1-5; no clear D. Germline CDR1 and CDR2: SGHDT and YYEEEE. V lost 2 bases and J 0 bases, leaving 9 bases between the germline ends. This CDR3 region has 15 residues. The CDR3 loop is CASSFGVYSNQPQHF. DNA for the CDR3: TGTGCCAGCAGCTTCGGCGTTTATAGCAATCAGCCCCAGCATTTT.

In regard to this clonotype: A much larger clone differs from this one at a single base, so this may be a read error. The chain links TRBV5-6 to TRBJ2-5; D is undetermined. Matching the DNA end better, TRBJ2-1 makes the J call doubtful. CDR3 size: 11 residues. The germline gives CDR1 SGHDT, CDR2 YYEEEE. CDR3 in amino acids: CASSDDLTQFF. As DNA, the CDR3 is TGTGCCAGCAGCGACGATCTGACCCAGTTCTTC.

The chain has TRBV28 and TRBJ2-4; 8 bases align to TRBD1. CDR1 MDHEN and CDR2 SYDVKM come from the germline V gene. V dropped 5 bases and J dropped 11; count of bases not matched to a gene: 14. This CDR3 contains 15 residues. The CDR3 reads CASSPFSGTGNVQYF. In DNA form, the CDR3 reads TGTGCCAGCAGTCCCTTCTCCGGGACAGGTAACGTTCAGTACTTC.

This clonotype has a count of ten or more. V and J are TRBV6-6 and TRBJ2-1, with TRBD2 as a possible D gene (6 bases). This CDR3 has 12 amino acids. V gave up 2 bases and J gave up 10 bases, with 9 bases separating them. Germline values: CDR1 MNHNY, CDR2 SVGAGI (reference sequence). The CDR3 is CASSYGAGEQFF. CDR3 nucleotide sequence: TGTGCCAGCAGTTACGGCGCGGGAGAGCAGTTCTTC.

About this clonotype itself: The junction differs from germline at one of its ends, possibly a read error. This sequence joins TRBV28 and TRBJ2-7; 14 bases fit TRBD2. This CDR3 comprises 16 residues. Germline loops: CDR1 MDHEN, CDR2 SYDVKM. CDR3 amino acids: CASSSRTSGRRYEQDF. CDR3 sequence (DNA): TGTGCCAGCAGTTCACGGACTAGCGGGAGGAGATACGAGCAGGACTTC.

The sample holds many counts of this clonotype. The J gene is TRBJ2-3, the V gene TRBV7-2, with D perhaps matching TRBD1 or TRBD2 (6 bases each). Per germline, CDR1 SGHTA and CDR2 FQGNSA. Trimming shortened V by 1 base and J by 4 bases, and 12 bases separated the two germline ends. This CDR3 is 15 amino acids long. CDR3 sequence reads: CASSLGWGASDTQYF. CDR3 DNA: TGTGCCAGCAGCTTAGGGTGGGGGGCGTCAGATACGCAGTATTTT.

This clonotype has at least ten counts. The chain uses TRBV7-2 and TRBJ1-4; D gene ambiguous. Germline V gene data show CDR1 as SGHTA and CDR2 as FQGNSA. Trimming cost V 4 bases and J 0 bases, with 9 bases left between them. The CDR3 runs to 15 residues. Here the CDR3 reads CASSSNLATNEKLFF. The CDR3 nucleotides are TGTGCCAGCAGCTCCAACTTGGCAACTAATGAAAAACTGTTTTTT.

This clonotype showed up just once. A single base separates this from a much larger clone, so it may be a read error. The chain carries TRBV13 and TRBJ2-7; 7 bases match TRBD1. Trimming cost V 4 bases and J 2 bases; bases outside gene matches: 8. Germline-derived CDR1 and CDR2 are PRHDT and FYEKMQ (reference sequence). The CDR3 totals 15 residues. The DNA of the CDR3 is TGTGCCAGCAGCTGGTCCAGGGGGTCGGCCTACGAGCAGTACTTC. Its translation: CASSWSRGSAYEQYF.

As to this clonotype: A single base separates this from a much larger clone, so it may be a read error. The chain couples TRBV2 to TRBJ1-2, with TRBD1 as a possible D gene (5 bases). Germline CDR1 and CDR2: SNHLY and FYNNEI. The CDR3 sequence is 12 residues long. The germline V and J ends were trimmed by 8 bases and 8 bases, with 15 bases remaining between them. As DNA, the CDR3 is TGTGCCAGCGGGGGACTGGGAAGAGGCTACACCTTC. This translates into CASGGLGRGYTF.

CDR3 in amino acids: CSARDLLMSAGEGYTF. CDR3 bases: TGCAGTGCTAGAGATCTCTTAATGTCGGCAGGGGAAGGCTACACCTTC. The chain uses TRBV20-1 and TRBJ1-2; a possible D gene is TRBD1 (6 bases). V was pared by 0 bases and J by 8 bases, with 22 bases between. Per germline, CDR1 DFQATT and CDR2 SNEGSKA (reference sequence). This CDR3 region has 16 residues.